The subject of this entry is one TCR beta chain. The data were taken from a study of blood T cell repertoires in COVID-19. Across the whole study: Spain, Italy and the United States supplied samples that represented acute and convalescent COVID-19. Sources were T cells, B-cell-depleted T cells, or PBMCs; the material itself was cDNA or gDNA.

Seattle patients were enrolled while actively infected and followed longitudinally. Trimming took 7 bases from V and 5 from J, leaving 12 bases between them. There are 12 residues in the CDR3. Germline values: CDR1 WSHSY, CDR2 SAAADI. Sequencing was performed with immunoSEQ multiplex PCR; in TCRdb, only in-frame clones are kept and a portion is missing. The table includes over 250,000 clones, just under 90% detected once. The sequenced material came from peripheral blood. The clonotype was recovered from a woman between 45 and 65 years old with COVID-19, enrolled during active disease. The rearrangement uses TRBV10-2 and TRBJ2-7; D perhaps matches TRBD1 (6 bases). The CDR3 here is CASKIQGDEQYF. CDR3 coding DNA: TGCGCCAGCAAGATACAGGGTGACGAGCAGTACTTC.